This T cell receptor beta chain derives from a study of cytomegalovirus exposure and HLA in healthy donors. The study's findings and limits: Some V segments, TRBV6-2 and TRBV6-3 among them, were indistinguishable and were therefore excluded. There was a cluster of highly shared sequence variants that was likely a sequencing artifact. In vitro data verified three CMV-associated chains as specific for CMV antigens. Researchers reported in a later analysis that a missense DCLRE1C variant was tied to TCR beta V- and J-gene trimming.

With respect to this clone: Its matching antigen is unknown.

Primers for the PCR totalled 60 Vbeta and 13 Jbeta. Clones were read by immunoSEQ multiplex PCR, and TCRdb kept only the in-frame ones, dropping some. This sample carries fewer than 65,000 clones, approximately 89% of them seen once, and the ten largest clones take approximately 1.4%. The junction had 9 bases not matched to a gene; V was cut back by 3 bases and J by 13 bases. CDR3 length: 14 residues. CDR1 MDHEN and CDR2 SYDVKM come from the germline V gene. Sequencing used PBMCs. This sequence was found in a man younger than 35 in good health and CMV-seronegative. V gene TRBV28 combines with J gene TRBJ2-3; 11 nucleotides match TRBD2. CDR3 loop: CASSLTSGATWEYF. CDR3 nucleotides: TGTGCCAGCAGTTTGACTAGCGGGGCTACCTGGGAGTATTTT.